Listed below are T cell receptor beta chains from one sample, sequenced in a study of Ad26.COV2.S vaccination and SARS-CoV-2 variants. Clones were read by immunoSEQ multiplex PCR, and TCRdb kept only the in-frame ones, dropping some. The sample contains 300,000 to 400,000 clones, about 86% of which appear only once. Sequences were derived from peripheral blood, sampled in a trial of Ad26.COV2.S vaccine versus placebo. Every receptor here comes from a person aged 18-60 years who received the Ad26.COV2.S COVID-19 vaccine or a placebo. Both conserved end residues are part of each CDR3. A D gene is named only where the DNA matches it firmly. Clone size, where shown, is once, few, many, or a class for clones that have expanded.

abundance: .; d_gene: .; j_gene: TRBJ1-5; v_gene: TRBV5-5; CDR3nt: TGTGCCAGCAGCTTGGCTATTGGAAGGGATCAGCCCCAGCATTTT; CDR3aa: CASSLAIGRDQPQHF
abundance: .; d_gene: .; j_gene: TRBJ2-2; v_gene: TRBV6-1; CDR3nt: TGTGCCAGCAGTGAAGCAAGGGAAACCGGGGAGCTGTTTTTT; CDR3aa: CASSEARETGELFF
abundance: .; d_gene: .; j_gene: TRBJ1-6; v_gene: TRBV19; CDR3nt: TGTGCCAGTAGTATTTTGGACAAAAATTCACCCCTCCACTTT; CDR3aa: CASSILDKNSPLHF
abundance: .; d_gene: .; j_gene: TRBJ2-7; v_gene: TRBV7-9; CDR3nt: TGTGCCAGCAGACCTAGTACAGGGCTATTCTACGAGCAGTACTTC; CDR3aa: CASRPSTGLFYEQYF
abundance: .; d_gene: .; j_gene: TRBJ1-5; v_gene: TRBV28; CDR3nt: TGTGCCAGCAGCCTTCCGGGAACCAATCAGCCCCAGCATTTT; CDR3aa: CASSLPGTNQPQHF
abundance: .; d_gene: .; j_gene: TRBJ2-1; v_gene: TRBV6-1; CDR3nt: TGTGCCAGCAGTGAAATGGACAGATACAATGAGCAGTTCTTC; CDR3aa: CASSEMDRYNEQFF
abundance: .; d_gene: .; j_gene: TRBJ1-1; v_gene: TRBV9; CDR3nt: TGTGCCAGCAGCGTAGCTGCGGCGCGTGACACTGAAGCTTTCTTT; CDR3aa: CASSVAAARDTEAFF
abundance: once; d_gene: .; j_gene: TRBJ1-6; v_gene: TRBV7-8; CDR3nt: TGTGCCAGCAGCTTAGTAGGGGAACGTAATTCACCCCTCCACTTT; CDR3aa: CASSLVGERNSPLHF
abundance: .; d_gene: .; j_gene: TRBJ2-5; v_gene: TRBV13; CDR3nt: TGTGCCAGCAGCCTGCGAGGGGGGGCTGAGACCCAGTACTTC; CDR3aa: CASSLRGGAETQYF
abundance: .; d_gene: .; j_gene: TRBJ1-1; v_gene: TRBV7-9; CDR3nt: TGTGCCAGCAGCTTAATTCGAGGGAACGCTGAAGCTTTCTTT; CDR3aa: CASSLIRGNAEAFF
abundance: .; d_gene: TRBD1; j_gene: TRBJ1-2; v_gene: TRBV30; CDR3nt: TGTGCCTGGATTGACAGGGGGTATGGCTACACCTTC; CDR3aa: CAWIDRGYGYTF
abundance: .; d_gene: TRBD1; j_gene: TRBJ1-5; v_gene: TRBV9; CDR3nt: TGTGCCAGCAGCGTAGGGTCAGGGGGCGAGCAGCCCCAGCATTTT; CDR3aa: CASSVGSGGEQPQHF
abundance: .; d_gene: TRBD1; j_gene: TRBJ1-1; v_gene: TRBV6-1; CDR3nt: TGTGCCAGCAGTGAAGGGGACAGGGGCCACGGGTTGAACACTGAAGCTTTCTTT; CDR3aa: CASSEGDRGHGLNTEAFF
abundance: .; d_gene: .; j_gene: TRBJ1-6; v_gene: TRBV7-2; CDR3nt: TGTGCCAGCAGATATGCTACAGGGATTAGGGATTCACCCCTCCACTTT; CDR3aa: CASRYATGIRDSPLHF
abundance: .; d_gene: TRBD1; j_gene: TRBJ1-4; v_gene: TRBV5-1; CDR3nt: TGCGCCAGCAGCTTGGGACAGGGCTCTGACGAAAAACTGTTTTTT; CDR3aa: CASSLGQGSDEKLFF
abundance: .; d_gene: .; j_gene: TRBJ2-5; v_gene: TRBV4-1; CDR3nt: TGCGCCAGCAGCCAGCTGACGAAGGGTCAAGAGACCCAGTACTTC; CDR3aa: CASSQLTKGQETQYF
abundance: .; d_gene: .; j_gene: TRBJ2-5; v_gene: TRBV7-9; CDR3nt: TGTGCCAGCAGCTTACAGCTGGGGGCGAGGCAGACCCAGTACTTC; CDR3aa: CASSLQLGARQTQYF
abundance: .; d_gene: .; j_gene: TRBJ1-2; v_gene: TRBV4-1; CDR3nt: TGCGCCAGCAGCCCCCCGGGAGGTGGGGCCCTATTCGGAAGTTTC; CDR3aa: CASSPPGGGALFGSF
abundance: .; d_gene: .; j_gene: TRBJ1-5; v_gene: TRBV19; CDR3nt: TGTGCCAGTAGTATAGATCGGGGCAGTCGCAATCAGCCCCAGCATTTT; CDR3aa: CASSIDRGSRNQPQHF
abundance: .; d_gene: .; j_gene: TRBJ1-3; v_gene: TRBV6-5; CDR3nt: TGTGCCAGCAGTCCGGGCGACTCTGGAAACACCATATATTTT; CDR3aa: CASSPGDSGNTIYF
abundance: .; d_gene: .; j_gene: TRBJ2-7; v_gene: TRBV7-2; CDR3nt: TGTGCCAGCAGCCTAGAGGATTACGAGCAGTACTTC; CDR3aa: CASSLEDYEQYF
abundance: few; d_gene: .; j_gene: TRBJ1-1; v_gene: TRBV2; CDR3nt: TGTGCCAGCAGTGCTGACATGAACACTGAAGCTTTCTTT; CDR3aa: CASSADMNTEAFF
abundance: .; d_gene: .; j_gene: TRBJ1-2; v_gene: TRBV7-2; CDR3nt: TGTGCCAGCAGCCACGACTTTAGCTATGGCTACACCTTC; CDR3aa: CASSHDFSYGYTF
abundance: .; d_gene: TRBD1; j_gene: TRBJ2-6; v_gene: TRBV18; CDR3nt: TGTGCCAGCTCACCTTGGACAGGGGGCGTCGGGGCCAACGTCCTGACTTTC; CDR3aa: CASSPWTGGVGANVLTF
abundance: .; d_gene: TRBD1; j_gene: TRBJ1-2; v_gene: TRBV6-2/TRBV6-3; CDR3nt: TGTGCCAGCAGCCCGGACAGGGATTATGGCTACACCTTC; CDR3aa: CASSPDRDYGYTF
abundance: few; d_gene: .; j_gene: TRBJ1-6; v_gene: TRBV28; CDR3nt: TGTGCCAGCAGTTTAGGTTGGGGGTCGGGCAATTCACCCCTCCACTTT; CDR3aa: CASSLGWGSGNSPLHF
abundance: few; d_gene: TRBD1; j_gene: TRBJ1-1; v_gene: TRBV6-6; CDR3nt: TGTGCCAGCAGTCACCCTGGGACAGGACCCAACACTGAAGCTTTCTTT; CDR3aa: CASSHPGTGPNTEAFF
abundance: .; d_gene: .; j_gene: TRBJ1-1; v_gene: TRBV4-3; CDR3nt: TGCGCCAGCAGCCCCCCGGGACGGAACGAAGCTTTCTTT; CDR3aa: CASSPPGRNEAFF
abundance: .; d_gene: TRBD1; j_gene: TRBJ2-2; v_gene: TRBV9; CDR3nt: TGTGCCAACAGCCACCCAGGGGGAACATCCGCGAAAACCGGGGAGCTGTTTTTT; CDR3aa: CANSHPGGTSAKTGELFF
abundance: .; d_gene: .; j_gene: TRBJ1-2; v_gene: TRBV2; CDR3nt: TGTGCCGGAAGGACAGATACTAACTATGGCTACACCTTC; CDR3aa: CAGRTDTNYGYTF
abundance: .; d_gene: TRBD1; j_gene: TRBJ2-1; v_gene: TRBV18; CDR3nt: TGTGCCAGCTCACCACTCGACAGGGTGACGAACAATGAGCAGTTCTTC; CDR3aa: CASSPLDRVTNNEQFF